This record covers a single TCR beta chain. The antigen remains undetermined. These data are taken from a study of cytomegalovirus exposure and HLA in healthy donors. V gave up 1 base and J gave up 6 bases, with 8 bases separating them. Germline loops: CDR1 SGHNT, CDR2 YYREEE (reference sequence). CDR3 length equals 13 residues. General observations from the study: Rare sequences made up most TCRs, while some public TCRs were found in many donors. Association of fewer than 20,000 TCR beta sequences with HLA alleles was found at 0.05 false discovery rate in a later analysis. Exclusion applied to some V segments, including TRBV6-2 and TRBV6-3, as they were indistinguishable. According to an earlier analysis, most TCR beta V segments yielded productive rearrangements about 90% or about 30% of the time.

The primer mix had 60 Vbeta and 13 Jbeta primers. Sequencing used immunoSEQ multiplex PCR; TCRdb keeps in-frame clones, though not all of them. The profile shows about 110,000 clones, over 65% of them singletons. Specimen: PBMCs. The V call is TRBV5-4, the J call TRBJ2-1, with unresolved D. This receptor was obtained from a woman aged 25 to 39 in good health and CMV-seropositive. For the CDR3, the DNA is TGTGCCAGCAGCTTGCTCGCGAGCAATGAGCAGTTCTTC. Amino acid sequence: CASSLLASNEQFF.